This T cell receptor beta chain appears in the sequencing data of a study of Graves' ophthalmopathy and Graves' hyperthyroidism. Study as a whole: No treatment had been given when peripheral blood was collected at initial diagnosis.

Recruitment covered hyperthyroidism patients aged 18 to 65 whose new diagnosis was of under 2 months' duration. The study amplified TCR beta CDR3 regions using RNA transcripts. The library came from an HTBI-primed first-round RT-PCR and a second-round multiplex PCR. TCRdb processed the multiplex PCR reads anew with MiXCR; each CDR3 protein has one entry. The sample yields approximately 410,000 distinct CDR3 sequences, 15% to 19% seen once. The CDR3 totals 14 residues. The V gene's germline CDR1 is SGHRS and CDR2 YFSETQ. With 4 bases removed from V and 2 bases from J, the gap between germline ends came to 13 bases. This clonotype has more than one count but fewer than ten.

Input material: peripheral blood. The origin of this receptor is a young woman with stable Graves' hyperthyroidism. The chain couples TRBV5-1 to TRBJ2-7; perhaps D is TRBD1 or TRBD2 (5 bases each). The CDR3 DNA follows: TGCGCCAGCAGCGCCGCCGGGACCCCCTACGAGCAGTACTTC. Translated, it gives CASSAAGTPYEQYF.